This T cell receptor beta chain originates from a study of T cells in Graves' hyperthyroidism and ophthalmopathy. Amplification targeted TCR beta CDR3 regions from RNA transcripts. The HTBI primer set was used in a first-round RT-PCR of the TCR CDR3. TCRdb passed the multiplex PCR reads through MiXCR, listing each CDR3 protein once. The table lists some 270,000 distinct CDR3 sequences, around 15% of them singletons. V lost 2 bases and J lost 5; bases outside the gene matches: 6. Germline loops: CDR1 GTSNPN, CDR2 SVGIG (reference sequence). The CDR3 has 14 amino acids. These patients, aged 18 to 65, had recently diagnosed hyperthyroidism lasting under 2 months. Uncontrolled infection, other autoimmune disease, pregnancy or lactation disqualified patients from enrolment. The source of the PBMCs was around 9 ml of fresh peripheral blood. This clonotype was seen repeatedly, ten times or more. The antigen is undetermined.

Study-level points and caveats: Ophthalmopathy was predicted by the model a median of around 5.9 months ahead of onset.

Sequencing used blood. This receptor was obtained from a woman between 40 and 50 years old with Graves' hyperthyroidism. The rearrangement links TRBV30 to TRBJ1-5; TRBD1 agrees at 7 bases. The CDR3 here is CAWSIGQAYQPQHF. The CDR3 DNA follows: TGTGCCTGGAGTATCGGACAGGCTTATCAGCCCCAGCATTTT.